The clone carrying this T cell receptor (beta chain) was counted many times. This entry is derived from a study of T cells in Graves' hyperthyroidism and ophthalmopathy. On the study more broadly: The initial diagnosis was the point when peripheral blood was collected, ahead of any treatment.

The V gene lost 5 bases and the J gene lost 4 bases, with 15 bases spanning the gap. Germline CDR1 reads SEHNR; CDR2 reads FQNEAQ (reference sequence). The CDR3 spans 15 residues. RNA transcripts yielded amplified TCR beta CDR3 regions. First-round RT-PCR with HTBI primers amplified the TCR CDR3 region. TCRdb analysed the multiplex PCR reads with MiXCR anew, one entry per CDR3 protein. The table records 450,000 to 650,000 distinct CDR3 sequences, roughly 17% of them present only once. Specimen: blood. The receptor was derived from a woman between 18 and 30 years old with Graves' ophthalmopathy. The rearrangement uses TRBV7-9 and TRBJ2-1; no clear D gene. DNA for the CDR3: TGTGCCAGCAGCCCCCTTGAGGAAGGATACAATGAGCAGTTCTTC. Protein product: CASSPLEEGYNEQFF.